This TCR beta chain came from a study of T cell repertoires in cytomegalovirus infection. Study overall: Use of recently identified HLA-C-restricted and well-studied HLA-B-restricted CMV epitopes was part of the study. Through public TCR beta signatures, both CMV infection and matching HLA type were indicated. Whole-study findings and limits: Identification of carriers of CMV plus the relevant HLA was achieved through cumulative public TCR beta family frequency. HLA-C-restricted CMV-specific TCR beta clonotypes were dominant in the ex vivo response.

In regard to this clonotype: Antigen specificity is unknown.

TCRdb called the reads again in MiXCR, with one record for every CDR3 protein. The table records around 500,000 distinct CDR3 sequences, roughly 46% of them present only once. The CDR3 is 18 amino acids. J gave up 4 bases and V 11 bases, and 19 bases lay outside the gene matches. Germline assignment: CDR1 LGHNT and CDR2 FRNRAP. The clonotype originates from a human donor in good health (CMV status not recorded). Some clones in this sample may be carry-over from other donors' samples. Material: cultured PBMCs, obtained from culture after CMV antigen stimulation. This chain connects TRBV12-5 to TRBJ2-5; TRBD2 matches 13 bases. The CDR3 region has the DNA TGTGCTCGGGGTTTTGGGACTAGCGGGGCCCTACGGCGAGAGACCCAGTACTTC. The encoded protein is CARGFGTSGALRRETQYF.